The present TCR beta chain was sequenced within a study of HIV-infected patients and healthy controls (dated by TCRdb to between 2014 and 2016). About the study as a whole: The question the study tested was whether immune perturbation and reconstitution could be captured by deep TCR repertoire sequencing of small blood samples from HIV patients. What the study reported, not specific to this receptor: Size-matched repertoire data did not replicate the apparent post-therapy recovery of the Gini index in HIV-infected patients. Sequencing depth was restricted by the use of whole blood, which also prevented the dynamics of distinct T-cell subpopulations from being separated. Comparisons were complicated by unequal numbers of distinct sequences between patients and controls, and rare events from HIV-infected data were overweighted by size-matching. During therapy, a significant decrease in frequency was seen for HIV-associated CDR3s, whereas no significant change was found for CMV-associated CDR3s, although most of them became more frequent. More CDR3s were shared between individuals among healthy controls than among HIV+ patients, as measured by Jaccard index and by the count of highly shared sequences. Compared with untreated HIV+ repertoires, healthy control repertoires had roughly threefold more distinct CDR3s and higher Shannon diversity. MAIT cell alpha-chain CDR3s were found at high frequency in healthy controls but were severely depleted in HIV+ repertoires. The observed differences in diversity could not be explained by the slight differences in age and sex profiles between the study cohorts. HIV-infected repertoires had significantly higher mean Gini indices than controls, possibly reflecting oligoclonality. Compared with controls, HIV-infected patients showed significantly different mean usage of eight alpha and eight beta V genes. Alpha-beta chain pairing was not determined in the samples. A major limit on how widely the findings apply, in the view of the authors, was that only sixteen HIV-infected individuals were processed. HLA typing of donors was not performed in the study.

Since whole blood was used without any cell fractionation, the repertoire reflected all peripheral T cells in unsorted form. As controls, ten healthy donors without infection were sampled, and four of the ten donors were sampled a second time three to four months later. For RNA extraction, around 2.3 ml of peripheral blood was collected into Tempus tubes. The TURBO-DNase kit was used to remove leftover genomic DNA, and GLOBINclear was used to deplete globin mRNA. Using SuperScript III with primers targeting the alpha and beta constant regions, 500 ng of RNA was reverse transcribed. Alpha and beta chain libraries were generated separately via chain-specific third strand synthesis with multiplexing indices. The protocol used a single primer pair to amplify all rearrangements within a chain, which avoided primer bias, and attached molecular barcodes to each cDNA molecule. Purified cDNA was joined by T4 RNA Ligase 1 to a 5' RACE adapter carrying a random hexamer and the SP2 sequencing primer site. Second strand synthesis was primed from the SP2 site with Phusion polymerase, using slow temperature ramps to favor optimal annealing. Two random hexamer sequences, both added before amplification and joined together, made up the 12-nucleotide barcode of each molecule. A short first PCR added P5 and P7 adapter elements plus a second index, followed by an approximately 24-cycle amplification PCR with P5s and P7 primers. Libraries received 25 to 35 PCR cycles in total, were quantified on a Qubit, sized on a Bioanalyzer, and diluted to 4 nM. Sequencing of the normalized libraries was performed on an Illumina MiSeq with 2 x 250 paired-end kits. Reverse transcription reactions were cleaned up on MinElute columns and eluted into approximately 10 ul Tris-Cl. Adapter ligations were incubated for 20 to 25 hours at 16 degrees C and subsequently purified with AMPure XP beads at a 1:1 ratio. The authors' pipeline ran thus. Demultiplexed FASTQ files were processed with a modified Decombinator that output V, J, insert and barcode information. Sequences that shared a barcode but differed from the dominant sequence were treated as errors and discarded, and barcodes were clustered at Levenshtein distance 3 and counted to estimate the original cDNA molecules. The R packages ineq, vegan, igraph and RCytoscape were used for downstream analyses, together with IMGT nomenclature and CDR3 definitions. The authors computed V gene usage over distinct sequences and counted each TCR a single time to avoid skew from clonal expansion. Unique CDR3 amino acid sequences within a donor were connected in similarity networks whenever two sequences differed by a single Levenshtein edit. Published HIV-specific CDR3s (around 85 alpha, 702 beta) and CMV-specific CDR3s (roughly 13 alpha, under 300 beta) were assembled and queried against the repertoires. Random subsampling to size-matched repertoires demonstrated that the decreased diversity in patients did not result from their lower sequence numbers. TCRdb cleaned the public reads at Q25 with fastp, built clones with MiXCR and kept in-frame beta chains. Every CDR3 protein is listed once, alongside the most common genes and DNA of its rows. The V and J calls and clone size are TCRdb's, not the authors'. Here the sample has 15,000 to 20,000 distinct CDR3 sequences; approximately 12% occur a single time. Together, the top ten hold approximately 12% of the sample.

This clonotype came up many times. This receptor's antigen is unknown. Germline is not matched at one junction end, which may reflect a read error. From the cysteine through the phenylalanine, the CDR3 covers 14 amino acids. The CDR3 DNA has 42 bases and is translated from base 1. Looking up the germline V gene yields CDR1 SGHAT and CDR2 FQNNGV. The chain is encoded by TRBV11-2 joined to TRBJ2-4; TRBD1 is a possible D gene, resting on 6 matching bases. The receptor was isolated from an adult in good health. The material sequenced was blood. The nucleotide sequence reads TGTGCCAGCAGCCCCAGGGGCCCCAAGAACATTCAGTACTTC. Translated, it reads CASSPRGPKNIQYF.